The 24 T cell receptor beta chains below were found in one sample sequenced in a study of T cells in Graves' hyperthyroidism and ophthalmopathy. It was RNA transcripts that yielded the amplified TCR beta CDR3 regions. HTBI primers were employed in a first-round RT-PCR of the TCR CDR3. TCRdb re-derived calls from the multiplex PCR reads in MiXCR, one entry per CDR3 protein. The top ten hold 5.8% of the sample, which has 550,000 to 650,000 distinct CDR3 sequences, approximately 14% seen once. Sequenced input: blood. All receptors derive from a woman in her twenties or thirties with Graves' hyperthyroidism that later progressed to Graves' ophthalmopathy.

A note on this clonotype: At one end the junction does not follow the germline gene, possibly because of a read error. This sequence joins TRBV14 and TRBJ2-1; TRBD1 might be the D (5 bases). CDR3 size: 13 residues. Germline values: CDR1 SGHDN, CDR2 FVKESK. The CDR3 DNA follows: TGTGCCGGCAGCCAAGATTTAAGGGGTGAGCAGTTCTTC. This gives the protein CAGSQDLRGEQFF.

This clonotype was recorded at least ten times. The chain is built from TRBV13 and TRBJ1-3, with D hard to call. Deletions cut 0 bases from V and 0 bases from J, with 12 bases between. The CDR3 contains 17 residues. Germline V gene lookup returns CDR1 PRHDT and CDR2 FYEKMQ (reference sequence). The chain's CDR3 is CASSLGLGRSSGNTIYF. CDR3 coding DNA: TGTGCCAGCAGCTTAGGCCTTGGACGGAGCTCTGGAAACACCATATATTTT.

The chain carries TRBV2 and TRBJ2-1; TRBD2 aligns across 16 bases. Germline lookup yields CDR1 SNHLY and CDR2 FYNNEI. The V gene end was trimmed by 4 bases and the J gene end by 6 bases; junction bases not matched to a gene: 3. CDR3 length equals 16 residues. The CDR3 loop reads CASSGGLAGGGNEQFF. CDR3 DNA: TGTGCCAGCAGTGGGGGACTAGCGGGAGGGGGCAATGAGCAGTTCTTC.

Only a few counts were recorded for this clonotype. This chain connects TRBV30 to TRBJ1-2, with D uncertain. The germline V gene has CDR1 GTSNPN and CDR2 SVGIG (reference sequence). CDR3 length equals 15 residues. The V and J ends lost 2 bases and 0 bases respectively, with 13 bases between them. Written as DNA, the CDR3 is TGTGCCTGGAGTCTTAGACAATCCGCTAACTATGGCTACACCTTC. This translates into CAWSLRQSANYGYTF.

This clonotype has ten or more counts. The chain has TRBV9 and TRBJ2-1; 8 nucleotides line up with TRBD1. J lost 8 bases, V lost 0 bases, and 4 bases had no gene match. The CDR3 has 14 amino acids. The germline CDR1 and CDR2 sequences are SGDLS and YYNGEE. The CDR3 region has the DNA TGTGCCAGCAGCGTAGTAGGACAGGGCGATGAGCAGTTCTTC. It translates to CASSVVGQGDEQFF.

This clonotype was seen at least ten times. The genes are TRBV25-1 and TRBJ1-1; 11 bases are shared with TRBD1. With V trimmed by 4 bases and J by 6 bases, 7 bases remained unmatched. The CDR3 is 15 amino acids. CDR1 is MGHDK, CDR2 SYGVNS, per germline. The CDR3 nucleotides read TGTGCCAGCAGTGCCGATCCGGGACAGGGGGCTGAAGCTTTCTTT. It encodes CASSADPGQGAEAFF.

This clonotype occurred many times. The chain combines TRBV7-9 with TRBJ2-5, with TRBD2 identical over 11 bases. V shed 5 bases and J 0 bases; nucleotides not matched to a gene: 5. Per germline, CDR1 SEHNR and CDR2 FQNEAQ (reference sequence). CDR3 length equals 16 residues. The DNA of the CDR3 is TGTGCCAGCAGCCCGATAGCGGGAGGGTACCAAGAGACCCAGTACTTC. It yields the protein CASSPIAGGYQETQYF.

This clonotype was detected ten times or more. The genes are TRBV2 and TRBJ2-5; 10 bases match TRBD1. With V trimmed by 10 bases and J by 5 bases, 10 bases remained unmatched. The CDR3 extends over 14 amino acids. The germline V gene has CDR1 SNHLY and CDR2 FYNNEI. CDR3 sequence: CATPGQGLGETQYF. CDR3 bases: TGTGCCACCCCGGGACAGGGGTTGGGTGAGACCCAGTACTTC.

At least ten counts were recorded for this clonotype. The genes are TRBV12-3 or TRBV12-4 and TRBJ2-3, with a weak D call TRBD2 (5 bases). CDR3 length: 14 amino acids. The V and J ends lost 5 bases and 1 base respectively, with 10 bases between them. CDR3 loop: CASSPIGGTDTQYF. CDR3 coding DNA: TGTGCCAGCAGTCCCATCGGGGGCACAGATACGCAGTATTTT.

Concerning this clonotype: This may be a read error, as it is one base from a much larger clone. The conserved phenylalanine or tryptophan normally closing the CDR3 is absent here, so this likely arose from a read error. V usage is TRBV19 and J usage is TRBJ1-2; D ambiguous. CDR3 length: 12 residues. Between the trimmed V and J ends, which lost 7 bases and 4 bases, there was a span of 10 bases. CDR1 and CDR2 (germline): LNHDA, SQIVND (reference sequence). The DNA for the CDR3 is TGTGCCAGTACCAAGAACCCCTATGGCTACACCCTC. As protein: CASTKNPYGYTL.

Ten or more counts support this clonotype. The chain has TRBV10-3 and TRBJ2-1, with 7 bases matching TRBD2. The V segment lost 4 bases and the J segment 5 bases; nucleotides outside the gene matches: 2. CDR3 size: 13 residues. Germline CDR1 is ENHRY and CDR2 is SYGVKD. CDR3 nucleotide sequence: TGTGCCATCAGTGCGGCGGGGGACAATGAGCAGTTCTTC. It is translated as CAISAAGDNEQFF.

This clonotype was picked up many times. The gene calls are TRBV28 and TRBJ1-1; D is uncertain. CDR1 is MDHEN and CDR2 is SYDVKM in the germline V gene. The CDR3 is 14 amino acids. Trimming took 7 bases from V and 3 from J, leaving 15 bases between them. The CDR3 DNA reads TGTGCCAGCAAAAAGAATCGTCCCGACACTGAAGCTTTCTTT. This translates into CASKKNRPDTEAFF.

The rearrangement uses TRBV19 and TRBJ2-2, with 9 bases aligning to TRBD2. Germline CDR1 LNHDA, CDR2 SQIVND (reference sequence). This CDR3 contains 16 residues. With 5 bases clipped from V and 7 bases from J, the junction kept 11 bases outside the gene matches. This CDR3 reads CASSVTWGREGGELFF. DNA of the CDR3: TGTGCCAGTAGTGTCACTTGGGGGCGGGAGGGCGGGGAGCTGTTTTTT. Variable domain in full (rest from reference TRBV19 and TRBJ2-2): DGGITQSPKYLFRKEGQNVTLSCEQNLNHDAMYWYRQDPGQGLRLIYYSQIVNDFQKGDIAEGYSVSREKKESFPLTVTSAQKNPTAFYLCASSVTWGREGGELFFGEGSRLTVL.

This clonotype appeared a few times. The chain employs TRBV24-1 and TRBJ2-7; D remains ambiguous. Germline values: CDR1 KGHDR, CDR2 SFDVKD. Trimming pared 5 bases from V and 2 bases from J, leaving 9 bases between. The CDR3 totals 13 residues. The CDR3 reads CATSGDSTYEQYF. In DNA form, the CDR3 reads TGTGCCACCAGTGGCGACTCTACCTACGAGCAGTACTTC.

This chain connects TRBV5-6 to TRBJ2-7; TRBD2 matches 14 bases. The CDR3 consists of 21 residues. V dropped 3 bases and J dropped 2; count of bases not matched to a gene: 19. The germline gives CDR1 SGHDT, CDR2 YYEEEE. The CDR3 reads CASSSGQSPGLAGVGPYEQYF. In DNA, the CDR3 is TGTGCCAGCAGCTCGGGACAGTCTCCGGGACTAGCGGGAGTTGGTCCCTACGAGCAGTACTTC. Full variable domain (remainder filled in from reference TRBV5-6 and TRBJ2-7): DAGVTQSPTHLIKTRGQQVTLRCSPKSGHDTVSWYQQALGQGPQFIFQYYEEEERQRGNFPDRFSGHQFPNYSSELNVNALLLGDSALYLCASSSGQSPGLAGVGPYEQYFGPGTRLTVT.

This clonotype was picked up many times. The genes are TRBV29-1 and TRBJ2-3; 14 nucleotides match TRBD2. The CDR3 is made up of 15 amino acids. With 6 bases clipped from V and 5 bases from J, the junction kept 7 bases outside the gene matches. Germline CDR1 reads SQVTM; CDR2 reads ANQGSEA. The CDR3 reads CSVEGLAGDLDTQYF. CDR3 nucleotides: TGCAGCGTGGAGGGACTAGCGGGAGATCTAGATACGCAGTATTTT.

This clonotype was recorded many times. The rearrangement joins TRBV6-2 or TRBV6-3 to TRBJ2-1; TRBD2 matches at 15 bases. The CDR3 is made up of 17 amino acids. V shed 6 bases and J 7 bases; nucleotides not matched to a gene: 10. CDR1 MNHEY and CDR2 SVGEGT come from the germline V gene. The CDR3 sequence: CASSPRTSGRAINEQFF. DNA of the CDR3: TGTGCCAGCAGCCCCAGGACTAGCGGGAGGGCCATTAATGAGCAGTTCTTC.

This clonotype appeared many times. This chain connects TRBV19 to TRBJ1-4, with TRBD1 matching over 8 bases. This CDR3 contains 14 residues. With 5 bases clipped from V and 4 bases from J, the junction kept 3 bases outside the gene matches. Germline CDR1 reads LNHDA; CDR2 reads SQIVND (reference sequence). The CDR3 DNA reads as TGTGCCAGTAGTGTTACAGGGGGTAATGAAAAACTGTTTTTT. This gives the protein CASSVTGGNEKLFF.

As concerns this clonotype: A read error may produce the germline difference seen at one junction end. V usage is TRBV9 and J usage is TRBJ1-1; maybe TRBD1 (5 bases). From germline, CDR1 is SGDLS and CDR2 YYNGEE. The CDR3 runs 17 residues. The CDR3 DNA is TGCGCCAGCAGCCAACGGCCGTATGGGGGGGGAAACACTGAAGCTTTCTTT. Amino acid sequence: CASSQRPYGGGNTEAFF.

V gene TRBV12-3 or TRBV12-4 combines with J gene TRBJ2-1; 9 bases map to TRBD2. Unmatched junction bases numbered 7, after V lost 5 bases and J lost 5 bases. This CDR3 contains 15 residues. The CDR3 loop reads CASSHPSGANNEQFF. The CDR3 nucleotides are TGTGCCAGCAGTCACCCTAGCGGGGCTAACAATGAGCAGTTCTTC.

The gene calls are TRBV30 and TRBJ2-7, with D perhaps TRBD2 (7 bases). Trimming shortened V by 3 bases and J by 3 bases, and 18 bases separated the two germline ends. The CDR3 length is 15 residues. Germline CDR1 GTSNPN, CDR2 SVGIG (reference sequence). CDR3 loop: CAWRGGRGSHYEQYF. In DNA, the CDR3 is TGTGCCTGGAGGGGGGGGAGGGGGAGTCACTACGAGCAGTACTTC.

This clonotype appeared many times. The V gene is TRBV11-2, the J gene TRBJ2-7; 7 bases are shared with TRBD2. This CDR3 spans 13 amino acids. The trim removed 4 bases at V and 5 bases at J, leaving 5 bases unmatched. The germline V gene encodes CDR1 SGHAT and CDR2 FQNNGV. The CDR3 DNA sequence: TGTGCCAGCAGCTCCCACCGGGGGGACGAGCAGTACTTC. This sequence encodes CASSSHRGDEQYF.

The sample holds many counts of this clonotype. The chain carries TRBV27 and TRBJ2-1; 10 bases are shared with TRBD2. Trimming at V came to 5 bases and at J to 10 bases, leaving 17 bases not matched to a gene. CDR1 and CDR2 (germline): MNHEY, SMNVEV (reference sequence). The CDR3 spans 17 residues. The CDR3 DNA follows: TGTGCCAGCAGTCTCGCCCCCGGGACTAGCGTTGGGGGAGAGCAGTTCTTC. Translating it yields CASSLAPGTSVGGEQFF.

The V gene is TRBV19, the J gene TRBJ2-5; TRBD2 is a possible D gene (5 bases). Germline CDR1 is LNHDA and CDR2 is SQIVND (reference sequence). V was pared by 4 bases and J by 5 bases, with 11 bases between. The CDR3 length is 13 residues. The DNA for the CDR3 is TGTGCCAGTAGTACCACTAGAGGGGAGACCCAGTACTTC. It codes for CASSTTRGETQYF.